These 20 T cell receptor beta chains were sequenced from one sample in a study of shared clonotypes between healthy human individuals. Method: immunoSEQ multiplex PCR; TCRdb's copy keeps in-frame clones and lacks some. The sample has around 2,000,000 clones, about 92% seen once. Cells designated naive CD8 were CD45RO-negative and were positively selected for CCR7, with terminally differentiated effector memory CD45RA+ cells excluded. The sample taken for sequencing was naive CD8+ T cells from PBMCs. These TCRs come from a young man in good health. Some clones in this sample may be carry-over from other donors' samples.

The chain is built from TRBV10-3 and TRBJ2-7; D gene ambiguous. Germline V gene data show CDR1 as ENHRY and CDR2 as SYGVKD. The CDR3 totals 15 residues. The V end was cut by 0 bases, the J end by 0 bases, with 9 bases between. The CDR3 here is CAISESGQYSYEQYF. The CDR3, as DNA: TGTGCCATCAGTGAGTCGGGTCAGTACTCCTACGAGCAGTACTTC.

The chain uses TRBV6-5 and TRBJ2-3; D uncertain. Per germline, CDR1 MNHEY and CDR2 SVGAGI. The CDR3 is 14 amino acids. V lost 6 bases to trimming and J lost 2 bases, with 12 bases between them. In DNA form, the CDR3 reads TGTGCCAGCAGGATCTCCTACCCCACAGATACGCAGTATTTT. As protein: CASRISYPTDTQYF.

The CDR3 is CASSLPLQGSSYNEQFF. CDR3 DNA sequence: TGTGCCAGCAGTTTGCCGCTACAGGGGAGCTCCTACAATGAGCAGTTCTTC. V and J are TRBV28 and TRBJ2-1, with TRBD1 identical over 7 bases. J lost 0 bases, V lost 3 bases, and 8 bases had no gene match. The CDR3 has 17 residues. The germline V gene encodes CDR1 MDHEN and CDR2 SYDVKM.

This chain links TRBV10-3 with TRBJ2-2, with D possibly being TRBD1 (5 bases). Germline CDR1 reads ENHRY; CDR2 reads SYGVKD. The CDR3 length is 16 residues. Trimming removed 6 bases at V and 0 bases at J, with 14 bases between. CDR3 DNA: TGTGCCATCAGGGTTCCCGACAGTTCGAACACCGGGGAGCTGTTTTTT. Amino acids: CAIRVPDSSNTGELFF.

This chain uses TRBV9 with TRBJ2-1; 14 bases map to TRBD2. Trimming took 0 bases from V and 6 from J; bases not matched to a gene: 14. Germline V lookup: CDR1 SGDLS, CDR2 YYNGEE. This CDR3 comprises 20 residues. The CDR3: CASSVAPGLAGVGRSNEQFF. In DNA form, the CDR3 reads TGTGCCAGCAGCGTAGCTCCGGGACTAGCGGGAGTAGGGAGAAGCAATGAGCAGTTCTTC.

The rearrangement links TRBV19 to TRBJ1-1; D might be TRBD1 (6 bases). The CDR3 covers 15 residues. Trimming pared 4 bases from V and 0 bases from J, leaving 12 bases between. The germline CDR1 and CDR2 sequences are LNHDA and SQIVND (reference sequence). The CDR3 DNA reads TGTGCCAGTAGTAGAGGGGGGGACCTGAACACTGAAGCTTTCTTT. It translates to CASSRGGDLNTEAFF.

The chain joins TRBV28 to TRBJ2-7; 7 nucleotides agree with TRBD2. Germline CDR1 and CDR2: MDHEN and SYDVKM. This CDR3 has 15 amino acids. The V and J ends lost 6 bases and 7 bases, in that order; junction bases with no gene match: 15. Here the CDR3 DNA reads TGTGCCAGCAGGGTGACTCAGCGGGAAACGGAAGAGCAGTACTTC. Translated, it gives CASRVTQRETEEQYF. The whole variable domain, filled in from reference TRBV28 and TRBJ2-7, reads DVKVTQSSRYLVKRTGEKVFLECVQDMDHENMFWYRQDPGLGLRLIYFSYDVKMKEKGDIPEGYSVSREKKERFSLILESASTNQTSMYLCASRVTQRETEEQYFGPGTRLTVT.

The chain links TRBV18 to TRBJ1-4; D perhaps matches TRBD1 (5 bases). The CDR3 is 18 residues long. The germline V gene encodes CDR1 KGHSH and CDR2 LQKENI. V lost 3 bases to trimming and J lost 5 bases, with 22 bases between them. DNA of the CDR3: TGTGCCAGCTCACCCACCGATCCCGGGACGGCCGGGAATGAAAAACTGTTTTTT. Its translation: CASSPTDPGTAGNEKLFF.

The chain joins TRBV5-6 to TRBJ2-7; 9 bases align to TRBD2. Trimming at V came to 7 bases and at J to 3 bases, leaving 11 bases not matched to a gene. Germline CDR1 is SGHDT and CDR2 is YYEEEE. This CDR3 spans 15 amino acids. CDR3 nucleotides: TGTGCCAGCCTTCATCGAGGTAGCGGGAGCTACGAGCAGTACTTC. It yields the protein CASLHRGSGSYEQYF.

The chain carries TRBV27 and TRBJ2-2, with D possibly being TRBD2 (6 bases). CDR3 length: 16 residues. The V end lost 2 bases, the J end lost 4 bases, and 14 bases lay between the germline ends. In germline, CDR1 is MNHEY, CDR2 SMNVEV (reference sequence). In nucleotides, the CDR3 is TGTGCCAGCAGTTTACAGGAGGGGCTCTTCACCGGGGAGCTGTTTTTT. Protein sequence: CASSLQEGLFTGELFF.

With respect to this clone: The sample has other DNA sequences that encode this CDR3 too. The rearrangement uses TRBV29-1 and TRBJ2-7, with TRBD2 as a possible D gene (5 bases). This CDR3 region has 12 residues. Trimming shortened V by 5 bases and J by 2 bases, and 10 bases separated the two germline ends. Germline V gives CDR1 SQVTM, CDR2 ANQGSEA. In nucleotides, the CDR3 is TGCAGCGTTCCCAGCGGACCCTACGAGCAGTACTTC. It is translated as CSVPSGPYEQYF.

The chain employs TRBV27 and TRBJ1-4; 9 bases are shared with TRBD1. Germline V gene lookup returns CDR1 MNHEY and CDR2 SMNVEV (reference sequence). Trimming removed 8 bases from V and 6 bases from J; junction bases left unmatched: 10. The CDR3 runs 15 residues. In DNA form, the CDR3 reads TGTGCCAGCTCGACGTACCGGGACAGGGATGAAAAACTGTTTTTT. Its protein is CASSTYRDRDEKLFF.

The J gene is TRBJ1-5, the V gene TRBV9; D call uncertain. The V and J ends lost 3 bases and 0 bases respectively, with 10 bases between them. Germline V gives CDR1 SGDLS, CDR2 YYNGEE. The CDR3 sequence is 15 residues long. The CDR3 loop reads CASSGGGNSNQPQHF. CDR3 nucleotide sequence: TGTGCCAGCAGCGGGGGTGGGAATAGCAATCAGCCCCAGCATTTT.

The rearrangement links TRBV5-1 to TRBJ2-7; maybe TRBD1 (6 bases). CDR3 size: 14 residues. V gave up 2 bases and J gave up 2 bases, with 11 bases separating them. Germline assignment: CDR1 SGHRS and CDR2 YFSETQ. The CDR3 loop reads CASSFRDKPYEQYF. CDR3 in DNA: TGCGCCAGCAGCTTCCGGGACAAACCCTACGAGCAGTACTTC. Full variable domain (rest looked up from reference TRBV5-1 and TRBJ2-7): KAGVTQTPRYLIKTRGQQVTLSCSPISGHRSVSWYQQTPGQGLQFLFEYFSETQRNKGNFPGRFSGRQFSNSRSEMNVSTLELGDSALYLCASSFRDKPYEQYFGPGTRLTVT.

The chain employs TRBV5-4 and TRBJ1-2, with D possibly matching TRBD1 (6 bases). The V end lost 3 bases, the J end lost 2 bases, and 11 bases lay between the germline ends. This CDR3 spans 14 amino acids. The V gene's germline CDR1 is SGHNT and CDR2 YYREEE (reference sequence). Here the CDR3 DNA reads TGTGCCAGCAGCTCTTCCGGGACAAACTATGGCTACACCTTC. It translates to CASSSSGTNYGYTF.

The genes are TRBV19 and TRBJ2-5; D may be TRBD2 (6 bases). CDR1 is LNHDA, CDR2 SQIVND, per germline (reference sequence). The CDR3 has 16 residues. Trimming cost V 3 bases and J 5 bases, with 19 bases left between them. CDR3 sequence: CASSISGSRVGETQYF. In DNA, the CDR3 is TGTGCCAGTAGTATCTCCGGGAGTAGAGTCGGGGAGACCCAGTACTTC.

The gene calls are TRBV6-5 and TRBJ2-7, with 7 positions matching TRBD1. The CDR3 covers 14 residues. V gave up 7 bases and J gave up 3 bases; unmatched junction bases: 9. Germline V gives CDR1 MNHEY, CDR2 SVGAGI. CDR3 in amino acids: CASKAGTANYEQYF. CDR3 DNA sequence: TGTGCCAGCAAGGCCGGGACAGCTAACTACGAGCAGTACTTC.

The chain carries TRBV19 and TRBJ1-1; D is unclear. Trimming stripped 10 bases from V and 4 bases from J, with 16 bases between. The CDR3 has 13 amino acids. Germline V gene sequence: CDR1 LNHDA, CDR2 SQIVND (reference sequence). CDR3 nucleotides: TGTGCCACCCGCTACGGGAGCTTCACTGAAGCTTTCTTT. Translated: CATRYGSFTEAFF.

The chain links TRBV4-1 to TRBJ2-7; D uncertain. The CDR3 is made up of 13 amino acids. V lost 3 bases to trimming and J lost 5 bases, with 11 bases between them. The germline V gene has CDR1 MGHRA and CDR2 YSYEKL. CDR3 protein: CASSQDPQNEQYF. The CDR3 DNA reads as TGCGCCAGCAGCCAGGACCCACAAAACGAGCAGTACTTC.

The V gene is TRBV7-9, the J gene TRBJ2-2, with unresolved D. Trimming removed 7 bases from V and 8 bases from J, with 8 bases in between. This CDR3 is 11 amino acids long. Germline CDR1 reads SEHNR; CDR2 reads FQNEAQ (reference sequence). CDR3: CASNPSGELFF. The DNA of the CDR3 is TGTGCCAGCAACCCTTCGGGGGAGCTGTTTTTT.